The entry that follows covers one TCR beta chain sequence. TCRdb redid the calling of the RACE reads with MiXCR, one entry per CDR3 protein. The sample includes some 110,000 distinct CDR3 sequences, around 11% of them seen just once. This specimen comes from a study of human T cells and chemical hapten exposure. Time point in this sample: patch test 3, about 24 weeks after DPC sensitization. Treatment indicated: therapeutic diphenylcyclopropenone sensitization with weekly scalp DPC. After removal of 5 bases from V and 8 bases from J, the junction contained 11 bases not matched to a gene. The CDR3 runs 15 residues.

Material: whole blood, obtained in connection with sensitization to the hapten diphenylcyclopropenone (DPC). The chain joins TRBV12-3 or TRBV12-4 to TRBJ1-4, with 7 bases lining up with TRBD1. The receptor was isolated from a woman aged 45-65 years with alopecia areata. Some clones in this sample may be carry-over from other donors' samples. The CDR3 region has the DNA TGTGCCAGCAGTCCTCCGACAGGGTTTGAGGAAAAACTGTTTTTT. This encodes CASSPPTGFEEKLFF.